What follows are 10 T cell receptor beta chains derived from one specimen sequenced in a study of T cells in Graves' hyperthyroidism and ophthalmopathy. Authors of the study amplified TCR beta CDR3 regions from RNA transcripts. When the TCR CDR3 underwent first-round RT-PCR, the HTBI primer set was used. Using its own MiXCR run on the multiplex PCR reads, TCRdb lists one record per CDR3 protein. The sample records 500,000 to 750,000 distinct CDR3 sequences, 13% to 15% being singletons. Input material: blood. Receptors were obtained from a woman aged 18-35 years with Graves' ophthalmopathy.

At least ten counts were recorded for this clonotype. This rearrangement joins TRBV2 to TRBJ2-7; a weak D match, TRBD2 (5 bases). The CDR3 length is 17 residues. Germline V gene lookup returns CDR1 SNHLY and CDR2 FYNNEI. V lost 8 bases and J 1 base, leaving 24 bases between the germline ends. This CDR3 is CASGASPALRGSYEQYF. The CDR3 DNA is TGTGCCAGCGGCGCCAGTCCGGCCTTAAGAGGGTCCTACGAGCAGTACTTC.

This clonotype was counted many times. The chain employs TRBV7-8 and TRBJ2-5; 7 bases line up with TRBD1. The CDR3 runs to 17 residues. Germline V gene sequence: CDR1 SGHVS, CDR2 FQNEAQ. Trimming cost V 0 bases and J 2 bases; bases outside gene matches: 9. The CDR3 reads CASSLAQGDTQQETQYF. In DNA, the CDR3 is TGTGCCAGCAGCTTAGCGCAGGGGGACACCCAACAAGAGACCCAGTACTTC.

This clonotype was recorded many times. The gene calls are TRBV7-2 and TRBJ1-2; unclear D gene. Germline CDR1 reads SGHTA; CDR2 reads FQGNSA. The germline V and J ends were trimmed by 0 bases and 2 bases, with 10 bases remaining between them. CDR3 length: 15 amino acids. The DNA of the CDR3 is TGTGCCAGCAGCTTAGCACCGGGCTCGAACTATGGCTACACCTTC. It is translated as CASSLAPGSNYGYTF.

The V call is TRBV4-1, the J call TRBJ2-7, with 10 bases identical to TRBD2. The CDR3 consists of 17 residues. Germline V gives CDR1 MGHRA, CDR2 YSYEKL. V lost 1 base to trimming and J lost 4 bases; unmatched junction nucleotides: 10. The CDR3 DNA sequence: TGCGCCAGCAGCCAAGTGGGGGCCAAGCGGGAGGGGTACGAGCAGTACTTC. The encoded protein is CASSQVGAKREGYEQYF.

This clonotype was recorded a few times. This sequence joins TRBV7-6 and TRBJ2-7, with 7 bases that match TRBD2. The CDR3 is 14 residues long. Germline loops: CDR1 SGHVS, CDR2 FNYEAQ. The V and J ends lost 2 bases and 7 bases, in that order; junction bases with no gene match: 8. CDR3 residues: CASSLLRGRDEQYF. The CDR3 region has the DNA TGTGCCAGCAGCTTACTTCGGGGGAGGGATGAGCAGTACTTC.

This clonotype was observed a handful of times. V gene TRBV6-2 or TRBV6-3 combines with J gene TRBJ1-2, with TRBD1 matching over 7 bases. The CDR3 consists of 14 residues. Germline CDR1 is MNHEY and CDR2 is SVGEGT. V gave up 2 bases and J gave up 8 bases; unmatched junction bases: 8. The CDR3 nucleotides are TGTGCCAGCAGTTACCTGGGTCAGGGGGACGGCTACACCTTC. Protein sequence: CASSYLGQGDGYTF.

The CDR3 DNA reads as TGTGCCAGCAGTCCCGGACAGCGCGGGGGGGATACGCAGTATTTT. This codes for CASSPGQRGGDTQYF. This chain joins TRBV25-1 and TRBJ2-3; 8 positions agree with TRBD2. This CDR3 is 15 amino acids long. V lost 5 bases and J lost 6; bases outside the gene matches: 10. Germline V gene lookup returns CDR1 MGHDK and CDR2 SYGVNS.

This rearrangement joins TRBV3-1 to TRBJ1-2; D is perhaps TRBD1 (6 bases). V lost 3 bases and J lost 3, with 14 bases in between. This CDR3 has 15 residues. CDR1 is LGHDT, CDR2 YNNKEL, per germline (reference sequence). CDR3 coding DNA: TGTGCCAGCAGCCACCCACAGGGAGGAGACTATGGCTACACCTTC. The encoded protein is CASSHPQGGDYGYTF. Full variable domain (rest looked up from reference TRBV3-1 and TRBJ1-2): DTAVSQTPKYLVTQMGNDKSIKCEQNLGHDTMYWYKQDSKKFLKIMFSYNNKELIINETVPNRFSPKSPDKAHLNLHINSLELGDSAVYFCASSHPQGGDYGYTFGSGTRLTVV.

The chain carries TRBV19 and TRBJ2-7; D is possibly TRBD2 (6 bases). Germline V gene lookup returns CDR1 LNHDA and CDR2 SQIVND (reference sequence). This CDR3 contains 15 residues. Trimming stripped 4 bases from V and 4 bases from J, with 17 bases between. The CDR3 DNA follows: TGTGCCAGTAGTAAAGCTAGCGCGGGGATATACGAGCAGTACTTC. The encoded protein is CASSKASAGIYEQYF.

A few counts support this clonotype. The chain has TRBV24-1 and TRBJ2-3, with 11 bases fitting TRBD1. The CDR3 runs 14 residues. V lost 5 bases, J lost 6 bases, and 3 bases stayed unmatched. Germline assignment: CDR1 KGHDR and CDR2 SFDVKD. CDR3 nucleotides: TGTGCCACCAGTGGGACAGGGGGCGCCGATACGCAGTATTTT. Translated: CATSGTGGADTQYF.